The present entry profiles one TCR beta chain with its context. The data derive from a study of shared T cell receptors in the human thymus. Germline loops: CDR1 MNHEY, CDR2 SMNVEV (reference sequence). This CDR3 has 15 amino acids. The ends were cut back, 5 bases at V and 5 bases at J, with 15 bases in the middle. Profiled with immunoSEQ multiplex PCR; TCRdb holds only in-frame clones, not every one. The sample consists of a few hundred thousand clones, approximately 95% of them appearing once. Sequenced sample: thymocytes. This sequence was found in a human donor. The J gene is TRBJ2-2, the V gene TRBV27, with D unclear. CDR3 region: CASSGLVLGTGELFF. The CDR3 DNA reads TGTGCCAGCAGTGGGCTAGTTCTGGGGACCGGGGAGCTGTTTTTT.